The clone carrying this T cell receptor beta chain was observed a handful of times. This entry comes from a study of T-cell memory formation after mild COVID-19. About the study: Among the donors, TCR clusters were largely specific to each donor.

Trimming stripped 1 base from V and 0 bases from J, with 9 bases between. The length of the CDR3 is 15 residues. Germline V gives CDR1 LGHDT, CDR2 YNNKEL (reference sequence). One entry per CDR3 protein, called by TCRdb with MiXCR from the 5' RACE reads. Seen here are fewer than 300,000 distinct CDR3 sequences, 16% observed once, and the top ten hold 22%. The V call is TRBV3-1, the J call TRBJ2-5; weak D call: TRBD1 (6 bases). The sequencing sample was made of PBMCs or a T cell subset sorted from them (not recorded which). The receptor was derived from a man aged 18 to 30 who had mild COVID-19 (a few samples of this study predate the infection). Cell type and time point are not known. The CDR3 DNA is TGTGCCAGCAGCCAAGGTTCAGGGGACCAAGAGACCCAGTACTTC. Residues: CASSQGSGDQETQYF.